The 30 T cell receptor beta chains presented below share a single source sample, sequenced in a study of radiation and T cells in renal cell carcinoma. Assay: immunoSEQ multiplex PCR; the TCRdb copy retains only in-frame clones and omits some. The sample carries tens of thousands of clones, about three quarters recorded once. The time point is: baseline pretreatment blood. The treatment here: 15 Gy SBRT to primary tumor, nephrectomy 4 weeks later. Sequencing was performed on blood, taken from a patient whose treatment included radiotherapy and nephrectomy. The receptors were sampled from a man between 60 and 75 years old with renal cell carcinoma.

The chain uses TRBV4-1 and TRBJ2-7; 7 nucleotides match TRBD1. Germline V gene sequence: CDR1 MGHRA, CDR2 YSYEKL. This CDR3 comprises 14 residues. The CDR3, as DNA: TGCGATGGATTACGGGACAGAGGAATCTACGAGCAGTACTTC. Encoded protein: CDGLRDRGIYEQYF.

This rearrangement joins TRBV7-2 to TRBJ2-7; D unresolved. CDR1 and CDR2 (germline): SGHTA, FQGNSA. Trimming removed 2 bases at V and 0 bases at J, with 8 bases between. The CDR3 covers 14 residues. The CDR3 nucleotides are TGTGCCAGCAGCTTATCGACCCTCTCCTACGAGCAGTACTTC. This gives the protein CASSLSTLSYEQYF.

The V call is TRBV27, the J call TRBJ1-2, with D possibly being TRBD1 (6 bases). Germline values: CDR1 MNHEY, CDR2 SMNVEV (reference sequence). The CDR3 totals 13 residues. Trimming stripped 5 bases from V and 3 bases from J, with 10 bases between. Here the CDR3 DNA reads TGTGCCAGCAGTCCACAGGGTCACTATGGCTACACCTTC. This translates into CASSPQGHYGYTF.

This rearrangement joins TRBV9 to TRBJ1-2, with D perhaps matching TRBD1 (6 bases). Trimming took off 5 bases at V and 7 bases at J, with 24 bases between the two ends. The germline V gene has CDR1 SGDLS and CDR2 YYNGEE. The CDR3 contains 16 residues. CDR3 residues: CASSPSAGAYEGGYTF. CDR3 nucleotide sequence: TGTGCCAGCAGTCCCTCGGCGGGGGCCTATGAGGGTGGCTACACCTTC. Together with reference TRBV9 and TRBJ1-2, the CDR3 gives the full variable domain: DSGVTQTPKHLITATGQRVTLRCSPRSGDLSVYWYQQSLDQGLQFLIQYYNGEERAKGNILERFSAQQFPDLHSELNLSSLELGDSALYFCASSPSAGAYEGGYTFGSGTRLTVV.

This chain connects TRBV19 to TRBJ2-4; the match to TRBD2 covers 7 bases. CDR1 and CDR2 from the germline V gene are LNHDA and SQIVND (reference sequence). The J segment lost 4 bases and the V segment lost 5 bases, leaving 14 bases of the junction unmatched. This CDR3 has 17 amino acids. Here the CDR3 reads CASSSHDLAEGKNIQYF. Written as DNA, the CDR3 is TGTGCCAGTAGTTCACATGACCTAGCGGAGGGGAAAAACATTCAGTACTTC.

V gene TRBV4-3 combines with J gene TRBJ2-7; 7 bases are a match to TRBD1. Germline loops: CDR1 LGHNA, CDR2 YSLEER. The CDR3 extends over 17 amino acids. J gave up 3 bases and V 1 base, and 12 bases lay outside the gene matches. The CDR3 DNA reads as TGCGCCAGCAGCCAAGGGGTGGACAGGAAGACAAGCTACGAGCAGTACTTC. Translating it yields CASSQGVDRKTSYEQYF.

V is TRBV6-5 and J is TRBJ2-7, with D perhaps matching TRBD2 (5 bases). V lost 5 bases and J 4 bases, leaving 12 bases between the germline ends. CDR1 is MNHEY, CDR2 SVGAGI, per germline. This CDR3 has 13 amino acids. For the CDR3, the DNA is TGTGCCAGCAGTCGGGCCCGGGGATACGAGCAGTACTTC. This gives the protein CASSRARGYEQYF.

CDR3 amino acids: CASSSHRGGSPDTQYF. The CDR3 region has the DNA TGTGCCAGCAGCTCTCACCGCGGGGGGAGCCCAGATACGCAGTATTTT. The chain is built from TRBV7-8 and TRBJ2-3, with 8 bases that match TRBD2. The CDR3 length is 16 residues. CDR1 is SGHVS and CDR2 is FQNEAQ in the germline V gene. J gave up 4 bases and V 4 bases, and 10 bases lay outside the gene matches.

J is TRBJ2-7 and V is TRBV6-1; D may be TRBD2 (6 bases). The CDR3 extends over 13 amino acids. V was trimmed by 1 base and J by 9 bases, leaving 13 bases between them. Germline CDR1 MNHNS, CDR2 SASEGT. CDR3: CASSEGTTFPQYV. For the CDR3, the DNA is TGTGCCAGCAGTGAAGGGACTACTTTCCCGCAGTACGTC.

This rearrangement joins TRBV29-1 to TRBJ1-3, with 7 bases lining up with TRBD1. The CDR3 extends over 14 amino acids. The germline V gene has CDR1 SQVTM and CDR2 ANQGSEA. The V segment lost 6 bases and the J segment 0 bases; nucleotides outside the gene matches: 5. In nucleotides, the CDR3 is TGCAGCGTAGGACAGGCGAGCTCTGGAAACACCATATATTTT. Its translation: CSVGQASSGNTIYF.

The chain joins TRBV5-1 to TRBJ1-2; 7 bases are a match to TRBD1. Germline assignment: CDR1 SGHRS and CDR2 YFSETQ. There are 16 residues in the CDR3. V shed 5 bases, J shed 3 bases, and the junction held 13 bases outside the gene matches. This chain's CDR3 is CASRQGPSRGDYGYTF. For the CDR3, the DNA is TGCGCCAGCAGACAGGGGCCGTCCAGAGGCGACTATGGCTACACCTTC.

V gene TRBV5-5 combines with J gene TRBJ1-4; weak D call: TRBD1 (6 bases). V was shortened by 4 bases and J by 8 bases, with 21 bases between the two germline ends. The CDR3 runs 16 residues. Germline V gives CDR1 SGHKS, CDR2 YYEKEE (reference sequence). CDR3 nucleotides: TGTGCCAGCAGCCGCGATGAGGGGGGGACGAGGGAAAAACTGTTTTTT. This translates into CASSRDEGGTREKLFF. Full variable domain (remainder filled in from reference TRBV5-5 and TRBJ1-4): DAGVTQSPTHLIKTRGQQVTLRCSPISGHKSVSWYQQVLGQGPQFIFQYYEKEERGRGNFPDRFSARQFPNYSSELNVNALLLGDSALYLCASSRDEGGTREKLFFGSGTQLSVL.

This chain links TRBV7-9 with TRBJ1-6, with a weak D call TRBD1 (6 bases). Trimming left V 2 bases short and J 7 bases short, with 9 bases between. The CDR3 runs 14 residues. CDR1 is SEHNR and CDR2 is FQNEAQ in the germline V gene (reference sequence). For the CDR3, the DNA is TGTGCCAGCAGCTTATCAGGGGACAATTCACCCCTCCACTTT. It codes for CASSLSGDNSPLHF.

This clone has more than one count but fewer than ten. The V and J genes are TRBV2 and TRBJ1-1; no clear D. Per germline, CDR1 SNHLY and CDR2 FYNNEI. CDR3 length equals 13 residues. V lost 7 bases and J 4 bases, leaving 13 bases between the germline ends. For the CDR3, the DNA is TGTGCCAGCAACCAACAGTGGACCACTGAAGCTTTCTTT. Translation: CASNQQWTTEAFF.

This CDR3 is CASSSQTGSTSEQYF. The CDR3 bases are TGTGCCAGCAGTTCCCAGACAGGGAGTACTTCCGAGCAGTACTTC. This sequence joins TRBV6-5 and TRBJ2-5; TRBD1 matches 7 bases. The DNA end favors TRBJ2-7, so the J call may be wrong. CDR3 size: 15 residues. The germline gives CDR1 MNHEY, CDR2 SVGAGI.

The chain has TRBV6-1 and TRBJ2-7; D gene ambiguous. From germline, CDR1 is MNHNS and CDR2 SASEGT. Trimming stripped 7 bases from V and 3 bases from J, with 19 bases between. This CDR3 is built from 15 residues. Written as DNA, the CDR3 is TGTGCCAGCACCGAAACCCCGGATTCCATCTACGAGCAGTACGTC. Translation: CASTETPDSIYEQYV.

This chain connects TRBV19 to TRBJ1-3; 8 bases are shared with TRBD1. The CDR3 sequence is 17 residues long. Trimming at V came to 0 bases and at J to 0 bases, leaving 4 bases not matched to a gene. Germline V gives CDR1 LNHDA, CDR2 SQIVND (reference sequence). In nucleotides, the CDR3 is TGTGCCAGTAGTATAGATGGACAGGGTTTCTCTGGAAACACCATATATTTT. Translated: CASSIDGQGFSGNTIYF.

In this sample, this clone turned up a few times. The chain employs TRBV9 and TRBJ2-3, with 11 bases identical to TRBD2. CDR1 and CDR2 (germline): SGDLS, YYNGEE. After removal of 4 bases from V and 6 bases from J, the junction contained 13 bases not matched to a gene. The CDR3 loop spans 17 amino acids. This chain's CDR3 is CASSPRTGLAGLDTQYF. CDR3 DNA sequence: TGTGCCAGCAGCCCCCGAACTGGACTAGCGGGTTTGGATACGCAGTATTTT.

This rearrangement joins TRBV5-1 to TRBJ2-2; no clear D gene. The V end lost 0 bases, the J end lost 7 bases, and 16 bases lay between the germline ends. Germline V lookup: CDR1 SGHRS, CDR2 YFSETQ. The CDR3 runs to 16 residues. CDR3 protein: CASSLDPGSNGGELFF. The CDR3 DNA is TGCGCCAGCAGCTTGGACCCAGGTAGTAATGGCGGGGAGCTGTTTTTT.

This chain uses TRBV14 with TRBJ1-1; D might be TRBD1 (6 bases). V was shortened by 1 base and J by 1 base, with 13 bases between the two germline ends. This CDR3 contains 16 residues. Germline CDR1 SGHDN, CDR2 FVKESK. CDR3 loop: CASSQGQGPPNTEAFF. Written as DNA, the CDR3 is TGTGCCAGCAGCCAAGGTCAGGGGCCCCCGAACACTGAAGCTTTCTTT. Together with reference TRBV14 and TRBJ1-1, the CDR3 gives the full variable domain: EAGVTQFPSHSVIEKGQTVTLRCDPISGHDNLYWYRRVMGKEIKFLLHFVKESKQDESGMPNNRFLAERTGGTYSTLKVQPAELEDSGVYFCASSQGQGPPNTEAFFGQGTRLTVV.

The chain carries TRBV11-1 and TRBJ1-1; TRBD1 matches 7 bases. The germline CDR1 and CDR2 sequences are SGHAT and FQDESV (reference sequence). Trimming at V came to 3 bases and at J to 1 base, leaving 11 bases not matched to a gene. There are 17 residues in the CDR3. CDR3 region: CASSFNGMGQQNTEAFF. The CDR3 DNA reads as TGTGCCAGCAGCTTTAATGGTATGGGACAGCAGAACACTGAAGCTTTCTTT.

The genes are TRBV29-1 and TRBJ1-5; tentative D call: TRBD1 (5 bases). Germline V gene data show CDR1 as SQVTM and CDR2 as ANQGSEA. This CDR3 has 14 amino acids. V lost 6 bases and J 2 bases, leaving 14 bases between the germline ends. Here the CDR3 DNA reads TGCAGCGTCAAGGGGTTTACGGGCAATCAGCCCCAGCATTTT. As protein: CSVKGFTGNQPQHF.

This clone came up a few times. The V gene is TRBV7-8, the J gene TRBJ1-1; no reliable D call. V was shortened by 5 bases and J by 0 bases, with 10 bases between the two germline ends. Per the germline V gene, CDR1 is SGHVS and CDR2 is FQNEAQ. The CDR3 extends over 14 amino acids. DNA of the CDR3: TGTGCCAGCAGCGCCAACCGAATGAACACTGAAGCTTTCTTT. Translated, it gives CASSANRMNTEAFF.

The rearrangement joins TRBV11-3 to TRBJ1-3, with D possibly being TRBD1 (5 bases). Trimming shortened V by 1 base and J by 8 bases, and 12 bases separated the two germline ends. The germline V gene encodes CDR1 SGHNT and CDR2 YENEEA. CDR3 size: 14 residues. CDR3 amino acids: CASSLAYPGDTIYF. The CDR3 DNA reads as TGTGCCAGCAGCTTAGCCTATCCGGGGGACACCATATATTTT.

The gene calls are TRBV13 and TRBJ2-1; 9 nucleotides line up with TRBD2. J was trimmed by 0 bases and V by 4 bases; bases with no gene match: 4. CDR3 length equals 16 residues. Germline CDR1 is PRHDT and CDR2 is FYEKMQ (reference sequence). The CDR3 coding sequence is TGTGCCAGCAGCTCACGTAGCGGGAGCTCCTACAATGAGCAGTTCTTC. It yields the protein CASSSRSGSSYNEQFF.

The chain employs TRBV6-5 and TRBJ1-4; D might be TRBD1 (5 bases). Looked up from germline, CDR1 is MNHEY and CDR2 is SVGAGI. The V and J ends lost 2 bases and 10 bases respectively, with 14 bases between them. The CDR3 has 14 amino acids. CDR3 DNA sequence: TGTGCCAGCAGTTACGGGACCTCCAAGGGAAAACTGTTTTTT. Protein: CASSYGTSKGKLFF.

CDR3 nucleotide sequence: TGCGCCAGCAGCCCCCGACGCTCCTACGAGCAGTACGTC. Encoded protein: CASSPRRSYEQYV. V is TRBV5-1 and J is TRBJ2-7; D is uncertain. The CDR3 is 13 residues long. Between the trimmed V and J ends, which lost 4 bases and 0 bases, there was a span of 8 bases. Germline V gives CDR1 SGHRS, CDR2 YFSETQ.

The chain has TRBV11-3 and TRBJ1-2; D remains ambiguous. The CDR3 extends over 15 amino acids. The ends were cut back, 2 bases at V and 4 bases at J, with 14 bases in the middle. Germline CDR1 and CDR2: SGHNT and YENEEA. The CDR3 DNA is TGTGCCAGCAGCTTACAGCCCGAGGCGGGCTATGGCTACACCTTC. Amino acids: CASSLQPEAGYGYTF. The full variable domain, completed using reference TRBV11-3 and TRBJ1-2, is EAGVVQSPRYKIIEKKQPVAFWCNPISGHNTLYWYLQNLGQGPELLIRYENEEAVDDSQLPKDRFSAERLKGVDSTLKIQPAELGDSAVYLCASSLQPEAGYGYTFGSGTRLTVV.

The chain combines TRBV6-5 with TRBJ2-5; 9 bases are a match to TRBD1. Near its end, the DNA agrees better with TRBJ2-7, so the J call may be wrong. The CDR3 sequence is 15 residues long. Germline CDR1 and CDR2: MNHEY and SVGAGI. In DNA, the CDR3 is TGTGCCAGCAGAAGATCGGGACAGGGAACCTACGAGCAGTACTTC. Translated: CASRRSGQGTYEQYF.

V gene TRBV30 combines with J gene TRBJ1-2; tentative D call: TRBD1 (6 bases). Germline V gene data show CDR1 as GTSNPN and CDR2 as SVGIG (reference sequence). This CDR3 contains 13 residues. V lost 3 bases and J lost 6, with 14 bases in between. The CDR3 sequence: CAWSRGRGNGYTF. CDR3 coding DNA: TGTGCCTGGAGCCGGGGGCGGGGCAATGGCTACACCTTC.